The 2 T cell receptor beta chains presented below share a single source sample, sequenced in a study of human T cells and chemical hapten exposure. The sample's time point: healthy volunteer bleed at 6 weeks. The template was total RNA from unfractionated whole blood. TCRdb re-derived calls from the RACE reads in MiXCR, one entry per CDR3 protein. The sample contains fewer than 100,000 distinct CDR3 sequences, 8.5% to 10% of which appear only once. The sample was whole blood. All receptors come from a female donor in good health. Some clones in this sample may be carry-over from other donors' samples.

The chain carries TRBV12-3 or TRBV12-4 and TRBJ2-3; D remains unclear. This CDR3 spans 15 amino acids. Trimming cost V 1 base and J 1 base, with 9 bases left between them. CDR3 sequence reads: CASSLGIPGTDTQYF. The CDR3 DNA reads TGTGCCAGCAGTTTAGGGATCCCGGGCACAGATACGCAGTATTTT.

J is TRBJ1-5 and V is TRBV6-2 or TRBV6-3, with 7 bases identical to TRBD1. The CDR3 runs to 16 residues. Trimming at V came to 6 bases and at J to 2 bases, leaving 10 bases not matched to a gene. Looked up from germline, CDR1 is MNHEY and CDR2 is SVGEGT. The CDR3 nucleotides read TGTGCCAGCAGCTCATCTCTAGGGACAGGCAATCAGCCCCAGCATTTT. Protein sequence: CASSSSLGTGNQPQHF.